These 31 T cell receptor beta chains originate from one sample sequenced in a study of tumor T cells in aggressive B-cell lymphoma. Sequencing was performed with immunoSEQ multiplex PCR; in TCRdb, only in-frame clones are kept and a portion is missing. The profile shows roughly 3,000 clones, around 87% of them singletons. Sequencing input: tumor tissue. Every receptor here comes from an adult with diffuse large B cell lymphoma.

The chain has TRBV7-8 and TRBJ1-1; D gene ambiguous. This CDR3 region has 13 residues. V lost 2 bases, J lost 2 bases, and 6 bases lay in between. Germline CDR1 and CDR2: SGHVS and FQNEAQ. CDR3 amino acids: CASSLLRNTEAFF. In nucleotides, the CDR3 is TGTGCCAGCAGCTTACTACGAAACACTGAAGCTTTCTTT. Looking up the rest from reference TRBV7-8 and TRBJ1-1 gives the full variable domain: GAGVSQSPRYKVAKRGQDVALRCDPISGHVSLFWYQQALGQGPEFLTYFQNEAQLDKSGLPSDRFFAERPEGSVSTLKIQRTQQEDSAVYLCASSLLRNTEAFFGQGTRLTVV.

The chain carries TRBV9 and TRBJ2-5; a weak D match, TRBD1 (6 bases). V lost 3 bases and J 5 bases, leaving 17 bases between the germline ends. The CDR3 is 15 amino acids. Germline V gene lookup returns CDR1 SGDLS and CDR2 YYNGEE. CDR3 sequence reads: CASSAPEGVGETQYF. The CDR3 coding sequence is TGTGCCAGCAGCGCGCCCGAGGGGGTCGGGGAGACCCAGTACTTC.

The chain uses TRBV29-1 and TRBJ2-3; tentatively, D is TRBD1 (6 bases). V shed 5 bases and J shed 5 bases, with 11 bases lying between them. CDR1 SQVTM and CDR2 ANQGSEA come from the germline V gene. This CDR3 comprises 12 residues. DNA for the CDR3: TGCAGCGTTTCAGGGGACAAAGATACGCAGTATTTT. Its translation is CSVSGDKDTQYF.

The V and J genes are TRBV9 and TRBJ1-1, with 9 nucleotides matching TRBD1. The length of the CDR3 is 16 residues. V trimming: 3 bases; J trimming: 7 bases; junction bases outside the gene matches: 13. Germline V lookup: CDR1 SGDLS, CDR2 YYNGEE. The CDR3 coding sequence is TGTGCCAGCAGCGCCGATACAGGGGGCTACTTGGGTGAAGCTTTCTTT. This sequence encodes CASSADTGGYLGEAFF.

The genes are TRBV7-3 and TRBJ2-3, with 9 bases lining up with TRBD2. There are 16 residues in the CDR3. CDR1 is SGHTA, CDR2 FQGTGA, per germline. V lost 2 bases, J lost 2 bases, and 5 bases stayed unmatched. CDR3 nucleotides: TGTGCCAGCAGCTTAGGTAGCGGGGGATTCACAGATACGCAGTATTTT. Encoded protein: CASSLGSGGFTDTQYF.

The chain combines TRBV5-1 with TRBJ1-1; D possibly corresponds to TRBD1 (5 bases). Germline-derived CDR1 and CDR2 are SGHRS and YFSETQ. CDR3 length: 12 amino acids. V lost 2 bases to trimming and J lost 8 bases, with 10 bases between them. The CDR3 sequence: CASSFGTAEAFF. CDR3 in DNA: TGCGCCAGCAGCTTCGGGACTGCGGAAGCTTTCTTT.

This chain links TRBV19 with TRBJ1-1, with 11 bases identical to TRBD1. Trimming took 5 bases from V and 1 from J; bases not matched to a gene: 6. The CDR3 runs 16 residues. The germline CDR1 and CDR2 sequences are LNHDA and SQIVND (reference sequence). CDR3 residues: CASSPGQGARNTEAFF. The CDR3 nucleotides read TGTGCCAGTAGTCCCGGACAGGGGGCCAGGAACACTGAAGCTTTCTTT.

The chain couples TRBV18 to TRBJ1-5, with no clear D. Germline lookup yields CDR1 KGHSH and CDR2 LQKENI. Trimming took off 6 bases at V and 3 bases at J, with 12 bases between the two ends. The CDR3 loop spans 14 amino acids. The CDR3 DNA follows: TGTGCCAGCTCCCTTAGAAACGACAATCAGCCCCAGCATTTT. As protein: CASSLRNDNQPQHF.

CDR3 DNA: TGCGCCAGCAGCTTGAAGGGACTAGCGGGAGAGGAGCAGTTCTTC. Translation gives CASSLKGLAGEEQFF. This chain joins TRBV5-1 and TRBJ2-1; 14 positions agree with TRBD2. Trimming at V came to 1 base and at J to 10 bases, leaving 4 bases not matched to a gene. The CDR3 spans 15 residues. Germline V CDR1 and CDR2: SGHRS, YFSETQ.

The chain recombines TRBV29-1 with TRBJ2-7, with D possibly TRBD2 on 6 matching bases. CDR3 length equals 12 residues. In germline, CDR1 is SQVTM, CDR2 ANQGSEA. V was shortened by 4 bases and J by 0 bases, with 7 bases between the two germline ends. This chain's CDR3 is CSVGGLSYEQYF. CDR3 nucleotide sequence: TGCAGCGTTGGGGGACTCTCCTACGAGCAGTACTTC.

This chain joins TRBV19 and TRBJ2-7; 7 positions agree with TRBD1. This CDR3 region has 14 residues. CDR1 is LNHDA, CDR2 SQIVND, per germline (reference sequence). After removal of 3 bases from V and 4 bases from J, the junction contained 6 bases not matched to a gene. The CDR3 here is CASSIDRVGYEQYF. The CDR3 coding sequence is TGTGCCAGTAGTATCGACAGGGTGGGGTACGAGCAGTACTTC. The variable domain in full, completed from reference TRBV19 and TRBJ2-7, reads DGGITQSPKYLFRKEGQNVTLSCEQNLNHDAMYWYRQDPGQGLRLIYYSQIVNDFQKGDIAEGYSVSREKKESFPLTVTSAQKNPTAFYLCASSIDRVGYEQYFGPGTRLTVT.

The chain recombines TRBV18 with TRBJ2-6; D is unresolved. V dropped 5 bases and J dropped 4 bases, with 12 bases sitting between them. Germline V CDR1 and CDR2: KGHSH, LQKENI. The CDR3 is 15 residues long. The CDR3 nucleotides read TGTGCCAGCTCAACACGATCTCGGGGGGCCAACGTCCTGACTTTC. Its protein is CASSTRSRGANVLTF.

CDR3 protein: CASNRGDNLYGYTF. In DNA form, the CDR3 reads TGTGCCAGCAATCGAGGGGACAACCTCTATGGCTACACCTTC. The V call is TRBV7-9, the J call TRBJ1-2; possible D gene TRBD1, 6 bases. The CDR3 extends over 14 amino acids. The V gene lost 7 bases and the J gene lost 4 bases, with 16 bases spanning the gap. Germline-derived CDR1 and CDR2 are SEHNR and FQNEAQ (reference sequence).

This sequence joins TRBV5-6 and TRBJ1-1; a weak D match, TRBD1 (5 bases). The CDR3 is 13 residues long. Trimming took off 4 bases at V and 3 bases at J, with 10 bases between the two ends. The germline V gene has CDR1 SGHDT and CDR2 YYEEEE. The CDR3 DNA is TGTGCCAGCAGCCAGGGAGGGGACACTGAAGCTTTCTTT. Protein product: CASSQGGDTEAFF.

This sequence joins TRBV19 and TRBJ2-1; tentatively, D is TRBD2 (7 bases). This CDR3 has 19 residues. V was pared by 3 bases and J by 1 base, with 22 bases between. Germline values: CDR1 LNHDA, CDR2 SQIVND (reference sequence). CDR3 in DNA: TGTGCCAGTAGTATCTCGGGGGTAGGGGGGGCAACTTCCTACAATGAGCAGTTCTTC. This gives the protein CASSISGVGGATSYNEQFF.

This sequence joins TRBV4-1 and TRBJ2-7; D is unresolved. Trimming pared 3 bases from V and 2 bases from J, leaving 17 bases between. Looked up from germline, CDR1 is MGHRA and CDR2 is YSYEKL. This CDR3 has 16 residues. The CDR3 sequence: CASSHGIPMTAYEQYF. CDR3 sequence (DNA): TGCGCCAGCAGCCACGGTATCCCGATGACTGCCTACGAGCAGTACTTC.

This chain uses TRBV9 with TRBJ1-4; possibly TRBD1 for D (5 bases). Trimming removed 3 bases from V and 13 bases from J, with 13 bases in between. The CDR3 is 12 residues long. The V gene's germline CDR1 is SGDLS and CDR2 YYNGEE. This chain's CDR3 is CASSGPRGRLFF. In nucleotides, the CDR3 is TGTGCCAGCAGCGGGCCAAGGGGAAGACTGTTTTTT.

The rearrangement joins TRBV6-6 to TRBJ1-4; D possibly corresponds to TRBD1 (6 bases). The CDR3 is 14 amino acids. Germline V gene sequence: CDR1 MNHNY, CDR2 SVGAGI (reference sequence). The germline V and J ends were trimmed by 2 bases and 14 bases, with 18 bases remaining between them. The CDR3 DNA sequence: TGTGCCAGCAGTTACCCGGGGACAACTCTCACTCTGTTTTTT. Residues: CASSYPGTTLTLFF.

The chain couples TRBV29-1 to TRBJ1-3; 7 positions match TRBD1. The V and J ends lost 6 bases and 8 bases, in that order; junction bases with no gene match: 13. Per germline, CDR1 SQVTM and CDR2 ANQGSEA. The CDR3 contains 14 residues. The CDR3 here is CSVAGTTQGDTIYF. For the CDR3, the DNA is TGCAGCGTCGCCGGGACCACGCAGGGGGACACCATATATTTT.

In this sample, this clone turned up once. This rearrangement joins TRBV7-2 to TRBJ1-4; a weak D match, TRBD1 (6 bases). CDR3 length: 13 residues. The V gene's germline CDR1 is SGHTA and CDR2 FQGNSA. V lost 5 bases, J lost 8 bases, and 12 bases lay in between. Here the CDR3 DNA reads TGTGCCAGCAGCCGAGGGGGGGGCGAAAAACTGTTTTTT. It translates to CASSRGGGEKLFF.

This chain links TRBV4-1 with TRBJ1-1; TRBD1 might be the D (6 bases). The length of the CDR3 is 12 residues. V lost 4 bases and J lost 5, with 8 bases in between. Germline assignment: CDR1 MGHRA and CDR2 YSYEKL. CDR3 amino acids: CASSLGQTEAFF. The CDR3 bases are TGCGCCAGCAGCCTAGGACAGACTGAAGCTTTCTTT.

The rearrangement links TRBV19 to TRBJ1-2; 10 bases are a match to TRBD1. CDR3 size: 15 residues. V trimming: 3 bases; J trimming: 4 bases; junction bases outside the gene matches: 5. Germline V CDR1 and CDR2: LNHDA, SQIVND (reference sequence). The CDR3 reads CASSMTTGGIYGYTF. CDR3 in DNA: TGTGCCAGTAGTATGACGACAGGGGGCATCTATGGCTACACCTTC.

J is TRBJ2-1 and V is TRBV5-1, with TRBD2 as a possible D gene (6 bases). CDR3 size: 17 residues. Germline CDR1 is SGHRS and CDR2 is YFSETQ. V lost 0 bases, J lost 0 bases, and 13 bases lay in between. The DNA for the CDR3 is TGCGCCAGCAGCTTGGTGCTGGGGGGAAGCTCCTACAATGAGCAGTTCTTC. Its protein is CASSLVLGGSSYNEQFF.

V usage is TRBV7-2 and J usage is TRBJ1-3, with D unclear. The CDR3 is made up of 15 amino acids. Between the trimmed V and J ends, which lost 5 bases and 1 base, there was a span of 12 bases. In germline, CDR1 is SGHTA, CDR2 FQGNSA. CDR3 protein: CASSTQLASGNTIYF. CDR3 sequence (DNA): TGTGCCAGCAGCACCCAGTTAGCTTCTGGAAACACCATATATTTT.

V gene TRBV10-1 combines with J gene TRBJ2-1, with TRBD2 matching over 7 bases. V lost 4 bases, J lost 8 bases, and 8 bases stayed unmatched. There are 14 residues in the CDR3. Germline V gene lookup returns CDR1 WNHNN and CDR2 SYGVQD (reference sequence). This chain's CDR3 is CASSAGAGRDEQFF. As DNA, the CDR3 is TGCGCCAGCAGTGCCGGGGCAGGGAGGGATGAGCAGTTCTTC.

The chain recombines TRBV11-2 with TRBJ2-1; D gene uncertain. Germline CDR1 is SGHAT and CDR2 is FQNNGV. Trimming stripped 0 bases from V and 4 bases from J, with 19 bases between. The CDR3 sequence is 18 residues long. The CDR3 loop is CASSLELSMLALYNEQFF. CDR3 coding DNA: TGTGCCAGCAGCTTAGAATTGTCTATGCTCGCCCTATACAATGAGCAGTTCTTC.

This chain connects TRBV5-1 to TRBJ1-1; no clear D gene. The CDR3 length is 14 residues. V gave up 4 bases and J gave up 1 base, with 11 bases separating them. Germline CDR1 SGHRS, CDR2 YFSETQ. As DNA, the CDR3 is TGCGCCAGCAGCCGGATACCAGGGAACACTGAAGCTTTCTTT. It specifies CASSRIPGNTEAFF.

The chain carries TRBV27 and TRBJ1-6; 7 positions match TRBD1. Trimming removed 5 bases from V and 6 bases from J; junction bases left unmatched: 10. Germline CDR1 MNHEY, CDR2 SMNVEV (reference sequence). The length of the CDR3 is 16 residues. Here the CDR3 DNA reads TGTGCCAGCAGTCCAACCCGGGACAGAGTTAATTCACCCCTCCACTTT. Translation: CASSPTRDRVNSPLHF.

The CDR3: CASSFWYSSTDTQYF. CDR3 DNA sequence: TGTGCCAGCAGTTTCTGGTACTCTAGCACAGATACGCAGTATTTT. V is TRBV27 and J is TRBJ2-3; no definite D call. The V end was cut by 3 bases, the J end by 0 bases, with 10 bases between. Germline loops: CDR1 MNHEY, CDR2 SMNVEV (reference sequence). This CDR3 is 15 amino acids long.

Concerning this clone itself: Other nucleotide sequences in the sample specify the same CDR3. The V gene is TRBV5-1, the J gene TRBJ1-3; maybe TRBD1 (5 bases). The CDR3 loop spans 15 amino acids. Germline CDR1 and CDR2: SGHRS and YFSETQ. CDR3 protein: CASSLAAGIGNTIYF. The CDR3, as DNA: TGCGCTAGTAGCTTGGCGGCAGGGATTGGAAACACCATATATTTT.

The J gene is TRBJ1-2, the V gene TRBV30; the D gene is possibly TRBD1 (6 bases). Trimming cost V 5 bases and J 4 bases, with 17 bases left between them. Germline V gene lookup returns CDR1 GTSNPN and CDR2 SVGIG (reference sequence). The CDR3 loop spans 14 amino acids. CDR3 residues: CAWVSQGVGYGYTF. In nucleotides, the CDR3 is TGTGCCTGGGTCTCACAGGGAGTTGGCTATGGCTACACCTTC.